A selection of T cell receptor beta chains follows, all from one sample in a study of shared clonotypes between healthy human individuals. Produced via immunoSEQ multiplex PCR; TCRdb's table is partial and in-frame only. The sample has a few million clones, around nine tenths seen once; the top ten hold roughly 0.13%. Sequencing was performed on naive CD4+ T cells sorted from blood. The origin of the receptors is a young man in good health. The CDR3 runs from the conserved cysteine through the conserved F or W. The D gene is left open where the match is weak. Expanded clones are given a class, and other clones once, few, many or no size at all.

16	TRBD2	once	TRBV6-4	TRBJ2-3	CASSWSGGAGTDTQYF	TGTGCCAGCAGTTGGAGCGGGGGGGCTGGCACAGATACGCAGTATTTT
15	TRBD2	NA	TRBV18	TRBJ2-1	CASSPKWEGNHEQFF	TGTGCCAGCTCACCTAAGTGGGAGGGCAACCATGAGCAGTTCTTC
13	NA	NA	TRBV6-1	TRBJ2-3	CAILPPGRDTQYF	TGTGCTATATTACCCCCAGGAAGAGATACGCAGTATTTT
15	NA	NA	TRBV9	TRBJ2-1	CASSVGAHSYNEQFF	TGTGCCAGCAGCGTAGGAGCACACTCCTACAATGAGCAGTTCTTC
20	TRBD2	NA	TRBV19	TRBJ2-7	CASSTGTSGRIPLGIYEQYF	TGTGCCAGTAGTACCGGGACTAGCGGGAGGATACCTTTGGGGATTTACGAGCAGTACTTC
17	TRBD1	NA	TRBV5-4	TRBJ2-1	CASRLDRATTSYNEQFF	TGTGCCAGCAGACTCGACAGGGCAACTACTTCCTACAATGAGCAGTTCTTC
15	NA	NA	TRBV5-4	TRBJ2-2	CASSLGLGVSGELFF	TGTGCCAGCAGCTTGGGACTAGGCGTTTCCGGGGAGCTGTTTTTT
11	NA	once	TRBV6-1	TRBJ2-1	CASIQVNEQFF	TGTGCCAGCATCCAGGTCAATGAGCAGTTCTTC
15	NA	NA	TRBV5-1	TRBJ2-7	CASSSLGDGIYEQYF	TGCGCCAGCAGCTCCCTCGGGGACGGCATCTACGAGCAGTACTTC
16	TRBD1	NA	TRBV19	TRBJ2-1	CASLGQGPFWDNEQFF	TGTGCCAGTTTGGGACAGGGGCCCTTTTGGGACAATGAGCAGTTCTTC
16	NA	NA	TRBV14	TRBJ2-1	CASGPRGALSYNEQFF	TGTGCCAGCGGCCCTCGGGGGGCCCTATCCTACAATGAGCAGTTCTTC
13	NA	NA	TRBV5-1	TRBJ2-1	CASSLGVGDEQFF	TGCGCCAGCAGCTTGGGCGTAGGGGATGAGCAGTTCTTC
14	NA	NA	TRBV2	TRBJ2-7	CASSGGFSSYEQYF	TGTGCCAGCTCCGGCGGGTTTAGCTCCTACGAGCAGTACTTC
16	NA	NA	TRBV18	TRBJ2-5	CASSPPILALRETQYF	TGTGCCAGCTCACCACCCATTCTAGCTCTGAGGGAGACCCAGTACTTC
14	NA	NA	TRBV2	TRBJ2-3	CASLLGGSTDTQYF	TGTGCCAGCCTCCTGGGGGGAAGCACAGATACGCAGTATTTT
14	NA	NA	TRBV2	TRBJ2-1	CASSLDSRYNEQFF	TGTGCCAGCAGTTTGGACAGTAGATACAATGAGCAGTTCTTC
12	TRBD1	NA	TRBV6-6	TRBJ1-5	CASTHRGQPQHF	TGTGCCAGCACTCACAGGGGGCAGCCCCAGCATTTT
12	TRBD1	NA	TRBV6-5	TRBJ1-2	CASSRTGGARTF	TGTGCCAGCAGTCGTACAGGGGGCGCAAGAACCTTC
14	TRBD1	NA	TRBV28	TRBJ1-5	CASSSGQGARAQHF	TGTGCCAGCAGTTCAGGACAGGGGGCTCGGGCCCAGCATTTT
15	NA	NA	TRBV5-1	TRBJ1-6	CASSLDTAYNSPLHF	TGCGCCAGCAGCTTGGACACAGCCTATAATTCACCCCTCCACTTT
15	NA	NA	TRBV19	TRBJ1-2	CASKSQGGSVDGYTF	TGTGCCAGTAAATCCCAGGGCGGTAGCGTTGATGGCTACACCTTC
14	TRBD2	few	TRBV5-1	TRBJ2-7	CASSTGTSGSEQYF	TGCGCCAGCAGCACCGGGACTAGCGGGAGCGAGCAGTACTTC
15	TRBD1	NA	TRBV7-9	TRBJ2-7	CASSLVATGGYEQYF	TGTGCCAGCAGCTTAGTCGCGACAGGGGGCTACGAGCAGTACTTC
17	TRBD2	NA	TRBV27	TRBJ2-1	CASSPRLAGGPGNEQFF	TGTGCCAGCAGTCCGCGACTAGCGGGGGGGCCCGGCAATGAGCAGTTCTTC
17	TRBD2	NA	TRBV9	TRBJ2-3	CASSVDIGGGGTDTQYF	TGTGCCAGCAGCGTAGATATCGGGGGAGGGGGCACAGATACGCAGTATTTT
15	TRBD1	once	TRBV18	TRBJ2-5	CASSPLTGGPKTQYF	TGTGCCAGCTCGCCATTGACAGGGGGCCCGAAGACCCAGTACTTC
14	NA	NA	TRBV18	TRBJ2-7	CASSPGGVPYEQYF	TGTGCCAGCTCTCCCGGAGGGGTGCCCTACGAGCAGTACTTC
16	NA	once	TRBV2	TRBJ2-7	CASSYPRQKQSYEQYF	TGTGCCAGCAGCTACCCTCGACAGAAGCAATCCTACGAGCAGTACTTC
13	TRBD2	NA	TRBV10-2	TRBJ2-1	CATHSGKVNEQFF	TGCGCCACCCATAGCGGGAAAGTCAATGAGCAGTTCTTC
15	TRBD1	NA	TRBV27	TRBJ2-7	CASSPGTGKAYEQYF	TGTGCCAGCAGTCCGGGGACAGGGAAAGCCTACGAGCAGTACTTC
14	NA	NA	TRBV2	TRBJ2-7	CASSPRDWAYEQYF	TGTGCCAGCAGTCCCCGGGACTGGGCCTACGAGCAGTACTTC
15	NA	NA	TRBV18	TRBJ1-2	CASSPWSRGSYGYTF	TGTGCCAGCTCACCCTGGAGCAGGGGCAGCTATGGCTACACCTTC
13	TRBD1	few	TRBV2	TRBJ1-1	CASRGDRDTEAFF	TGTGCCAGCAGAGGCGACAGGGACACTGAAGCTTTCTTT
14	NA	once	TRBV18	TRBJ2-2	CASSRTANTGELFF	TGTGCCAGCTCACGGACAGCAAACACCGGGGAGCTGTTTTTT
16	NA	once	TRBV19	TRBJ2-1	CASSPGDIGGRKEQFF	TGTGCCAGTAGTCCCGGGGACATCGGGGGTAGAAAGGAGCAGTTCTTC
18	TRBD2	NA	TRBV9	TRBJ2-1	CASSVGLAGNSLYNEQFF	TGTGCCAGCAGCGTAGGGCTAGCGGGGAACAGCCTCTACAATGAGCAGTTCTTC
16	TRBD1	once	TRBV5-1	TRBJ2-5	CASSFLDRESGETQYF	TGCGCCAGCAGCTTTCTGGACAGGGAAAGTGGAGAGACCCAGTACTTC
15	NA	NA	TRBV18	TRBJ2-6	CASSTDISGANVLTF	TGTGCCAGCTCGACGGACATCTCTGGGGCCAACGTCCTGACTTTC
14	NA	NA	TRBV19	TRBJ2-3	CASSSLGGTDTQYF	TGTGCCAGTAGTTCTCTCGGGGGCACAGATACGCAGTATTTT
14	TRBD1	NA	TRBV2	TRBJ2-5	CASSRDRSARTQYF	TGTGCCAGCAGCCGGGACAGGTCGGCTCGGACCCAGTACTTC
14	NA	once	TRBV27	TRBJ1-5	CASSLAQSNQPQHF	TGTGCCAGCAGTTTAGCCCAGAGCAATCAGCCCCAGCATTTT
13	NA	few	TRBV5-1	TRBJ1-1	CASSLQGATEAFF	TGCGCCAGCAGCTTGCAGGGCGCCACTGAAGCTTTCTTT
16	NA	NA	TRBV6-1	TRBJ1-2	CASSDFRERGNYGYTF	TGTGCCAGCAGTGATTTTAGGGAAAGGGGTAACTATGGCTACACCTTC
15	NA	NA	TRBV2	TRBJ1-1	CASSVQAHLDTEAFF	TGTGCCAGCAGTGTGCAGGCCCATCTGGACACTGAAGCTTTCTTT
15	TRBD2	NA	TRBV2	TRBJ2-1	CASSEGEGSYNEQFF	TGTGCCAGCAGTGAAGGGGAGGGTTCCTACAATGAGCAGTTCTTC
15	NA	once	TRBV4-3	TRBJ2-3	CASSQENIEGSTQYF	TGCGCCAGCAGCCAAGAAAATATAGAGGGCAGTACGCAGTATTTT
15	NA	NA	TRBV6-9	TRBJ1-5	CASRSGPRVDQPQHF	TGTGCCAGCAGGTCGGGACCGAGGGTGGATCAGCCCCAGCATTTT
15	NA	NA	TRBV30	TRBJ2-3	CAWSRLSQSTDTQYF	TGTGCCTGGAGTCGCCTGAGCCAGAGCACAGATACGCAGTATTTT
13	NA	NA	TRBV10-2	TRBJ1-6	CASSAANVSPLHF	TGCGCCAGCAGCGCGGCGAACGTATCACCCCTCCACTTT
15	NA	NA	TRBV5-4	TRBJ2-3	CASSLEAVRKDTQYF	TGTGCCAGCAGCTTGGAGGCAGTTCGGAAAGATACGCAGTATTTT
12	TRBD1	NA	TRBV2	TRBJ2-7	CASSKQGTEQYF	TGTGCCAGCAGTAAACAGGGGACCGAGCAGTACTTC
16	TRBD1	NA	TRBV5-4	TRBJ2-7	CASSLEQTGVPYEQYF	TGTGCCAGCAGCTTGGAGCAGACAGGGGTACCCTACGAGCAGTACTTC
13	NA	NA	TRBV28	TRBJ1-2	CASSDGTTYGYTF	TGTGCCAGCAGTGACGGGACGACCTATGGCTACACCTTC
13	NA	NA	TRBV30	TRBJ1-6	CAWSESMNSPLHF	TGTGCCTGGAGTGAGAGTATGAATTCACCCCTCCACTTT
15	TRBD1	NA	TRBV15	TRBJ1-2	CATSRELGQDYGYTF	TGTGCCACCAGCAGAGAACTGGGACAGGACTATGGCTACACCTTC